The present TCR beta chain was sequenced within a study of siplizumab effects on memory and regulatory T cells. Investigators obtained sequences from unstimulated naive, memory, effector memory and TEMRA subsets in a few donor pairs. Whole-study results and caveats: The authors mapped only a minor fraction of alloreactive clones to unstimulated subsets.

The data were produced by immunoSEQ multiplex PCR, yet TCRdb's version contains in-frame clones alone and is incomplete. The data hold 70,000 to 100,000 clones, with around 97% observed a single time. Concerning this clone: Its antigen is not identified.

This clonotype was sampled from a human donor in good health. Source material: naive CD4+ T cells sorted from blood.

The CDR3 DNA follows: TGTGCCAGCACGGCCGACCTGACTTCACCCCTCCACTTT. Amino acids: CASTADLTSPLHF. The rearrangement joins TRBV6-1 to TRBJ1-6, with D unresolved. This CDR3 contains 13 residues. CDR1 is MNHNS and CDR2 is SASEGT in the germline V gene. V lost 7 bases to trimming and J lost 9 bases, with 13 bases between them.